This T cell receptor (beta chain) was identified in a study of shared clonotypes between healthy human individuals (TCRdb year 2020). Notes on the research overall: The cohort included three men and a couple of women between 18 and 49 years of age. For each donor, three plates each were used for CD4 naive and CD4 memory, two plates were used for CD8 naive, and one plate was used for CD8 memory. To estimate repertoire size and how much clonotypes are shared between individuals, the study performed deep sequencing of blood TCR repertoires from a handful of healthy adults. To increase sequencing depth and limit assay-specific biases, TCR repertoire library preparation and sequencing were carried out by different laboratories using diverse techniques. Each donor's leukapheresis produced roughly between about 0.9 and 9.5 billion PBMCs.

The CDR3 runs 14 residues from the cysteine to the phenylalanine. Solely the CDR3 DNA is kept, with 42 bases framed from the first base. The V end loses 1 base and the J end loses 7 bases, and a stretch of 10 bases separates them. CDR1 and CDR2 are drawn from the germline V gene: MNHNS, SASEGT. The count of this clone is one. Its antigen is still unknown. Per-nucleotide qualities are absent, and no much larger clonotype sits a single base away. This specimen includes other DNA sequences encoding the same CDR3. The donors were healthy, HIV-negative adults with no recently reported acute infections or vaccinations. Every donor was a Caucasian adult living in Nashville, Tennessee, USA. CD4+ T cells were enriched by magnetic negative selection, after which naive cells were positively selected on CD45RA and the negative fraction was taken as the memory subset. After blood collection by leukapheresis, PBMCs were isolated using Ficoll-Histopaque density gradient centrifugation and then cryopreserved in the vapor phase of liquid nitrogen. Analytical flow cytometry was used to check the purity and quantity of every magnetically sorted T cell population. Genomic DNA was isolated from every sorted fraction and measured by UV absorbance on a Nanodrop 2000c.

What the study reported, not specific to this receptor: Pairwise subsampling led to the expectation that sequencing depth would affect the degree of clonotype sharing among donors. The small number of donors limited the genetic and exposure-history diversity represented. Sampling was limited to blood, and TCR repertoires in tissue likely differ from TCR repertoires in blood. Even with the large sequencing depth, rarefaction of the sorted-subset datasets indicated that sequencing was incomplete. Higher generation probabilities were observed for clonotypes shared by all four sorted-subset donors than for non-shared clonotypes. Naive subsets generally had larger estimated clonotype richness than memory subsets. About 5% of naive CD4, 3.5% of naive CD8, approximately 2.2% of memory CD4, and less than 0.45% of memory CD8 clonotypes were shared across a handful of donors.

Using the deep immunoSEQ assay, multiplex PCR amplified TCR CDR3 regions from genomic DNA. For each cell subset, the extracted genomic DNA was distributed evenly across all wells of several immunoSEQ 96-well plates, and each plate served as one replicate. For sorted subsets, around 200 ng genomic DNA, equal to 30,000 or so T cell genomes, was loaded into each replicate PCR. The purified libraries were quantified using a Qubit 3.0 fluorometer, sized with a Bioanalyzer 2100, and then quantified again using the KAPA Library Quantification kit. Every immunoSEQ 96-well plate was sequenced on a dedicated single-read 150-cycle Illumina NextSeq 550 flow cell. As for how the authors treated the data: Because only junctional sequences without quality scores were contained in the immunoSEQ output, filtering matching that applied to full-length reads could not be performed. Sequences were annotated with PyIR, a Python wrapper for IgBLAST v1.9, and V/J genes and CDR3 were assigned using IMGT germline references. Reads with weak V/J assignments (E-value above 1e-6), missing CDR3, stop codons, out-of-frame junctions, or ambiguous translated residues were removed. A V3J clonotype was defined by an identical inferred V gene, J gene, and CDR3 amino acid sequence. Percentage overlap between repertoires was calculated by dividing the number of shared unique clonotypes by the size of the smaller repertoire. Richness of each repertoire was evaluated using RTK rarefaction, the Chao1 estimator, and Recon v2.1 estimates of unobserved clonotypes. Generation probabilities were computed with OLGA for all TCRbeta clonotypes obtained by the gDNA method from four donors. TCRdb carries this immuneACCESS record with in-frame sequences only. Its versions omit some clonotypes, under half of them owing to an unresolved V gene in the studies checked, with the rest unexplained. V and J calls and clone size are those listed in that table; D and trimming were worked out from the DNA. Present in this sample are about a million clones, less than 85% of which were seen just once. The top ten constitute roughly 1.5% of the sample.

This clonotype was sampled from a man between 18 and 29 years old in good health. Sample: memory CD4+ T cells sorted from blood. The cell subset or site label, read with the paper, signifies: CD45RA-negative fraction. The rearranged chain carries TRBV6-1 and TRBJ1-4; tentative D gene TRBD1, with 6 bases matching. The sequenced DNA is TGTGCCAGCAGTGAAGGGGGGCTAGGTGAAAAACTGTTTTTT. Its amino acids are CASSEGGLGEKLFF.